The 23 T cell receptor beta chains below come from one sample, sequenced in a study of T cell changes during pregnancy in multiple sclerosis (dated by TCRdb to about 2019). Library preparation used the immunoSEQ multiplex PCR assay. TCRdb limited this immuneACCESS table to in-frame rearrangements with V and J called. A share of clones is missing; checked studies link under half to unresolved V genes, and the rest is unexplained. This sample gives roughly 120,000 clones in total; 80% to 95% of them show up just once. Jointly, the top ten make up about 1.6% of the sample. This material consisted of peripheral blood, taken in the third trimester of pregnancy. Source of these receptors: a female donor with multiple sclerosis, enrolled in a pregnancy study.

CDR3 loop: CASSSGLAGGSGETQYF. The CDR3 DNA is TGTGCCAGCAGCTCGGGACTAGCGGGGGGAAGCGGAGAGACCCAGTACTTC. This chain joins TRBV7-2 and TRBJ2-5; 15 bases fit TRBD2. The germline CDR1 and CDR2 sequences are SGHTA and FQGNSA. This CDR3 spans 17 amino acids. Germline trimming cut 4 bases from V and 4 bases from J; bases unmatched to any gene: 7. Looking up the rest from reference TRBV7-2 and TRBJ2-5 gives the full variable domain: GAGVSQSPSNKVTEKGKDVELRCDPISGHTALYWYRQSLGQGLEFLIYFQGNSAPDKSGLPSDRFSAERTGGSVSTLTIQRTQQEDSAVYLCASSSGLAGGSGETQYFGPGTRLLVL.

The rearrangement uses TRBV6-1 and TRBJ1-1, with 7 nucleotides matching TRBD1. Germline V lookup: CDR1 MNHNS, CDR2 SASEGT. The CDR3 is 13 amino acids. V dropped 5 bases and J dropped 4; count of bases not matched to a gene: 4. CDR3 DNA sequence: TGTGCCAGCAGTACAGGGGTGGGCACTGAAGCTTTCTTT. This translates into CASSTGVGTEAFF.

This sequence joins TRBV2 and TRBJ2-1, with D maybe TRBD2 (6 bases). The CDR3 loop spans 13 amino acids. The V end was cut by 11 bases, the J end by 0 bases, with 11 bases between. Germline V CDR1 and CDR2: SNHLY, FYNNEI. This CDR3 is CAGSGYSYNEQFF. The DNA of the CDR3 is TGTGCCGGAAGCGGGTACTCCTACAATGAGCAGTTCTTC.

This chain joins TRBV6-5 and TRBJ1-2; no clear D. The V gene's germline CDR1 is MNHEY and CDR2 SVGAGI. This CDR3 has 14 residues. V lost 6 bases, J lost 3 bases, and 14 bases lay in between. The CDR3 nucleotides read TGTGCCAGCAGGCCAGGTGATTCAGACTATGGCTACACCTTC. It specifies CASRPGDSDYGYTF.

The chain combines TRBV7-3 with TRBJ1-1, with D uncertain. CDR1 is SGHTA, CDR2 FQGTGA, per germline. CDR3 length: 15 residues. The ends were cut back, 2 bases at V and 5 bases at J, with 15 bases in the middle. CDR3 sequence: CASSLRRGRRTEAFF. CDR3 nucleotide sequence: TGTGCCAGCAGCTTACGACGGGGTAGAAGGACTGAAGCTTTCTTT.

The gene calls are TRBV2 and TRBJ1-6, with 8 bases fitting TRBD1. From germline, CDR1 is SNHLY and CDR2 FYNNEI. V shed 6 bases, J shed 9 bases, and the junction held 10 bases outside the gene matches. The CDR3 loop spans 15 amino acids. The CDR3 is CASRPQGAKGSPLHF. Written as DNA, the CDR3 is TGTGCCAGCAGGCCCCAGGGGGCAAAAGGTTCACCCCTCCACTTT. The whole variable domain, filled in from reference TRBV2 and TRBJ1-6, reads EPEVTQTPSHQVTQMGQEVILRCVPISNHLYFYWYRQILGQKVEFLVSFYNNEISEKSEIFDDQFSVERPDGSNFTLKIRSTKLEDSAMYFCASRPQGAKGSPLHFGNGTRLTVT.

The chain couples TRBV30 to TRBJ2-1, with D perhaps matching TRBD2 (5 bases). This CDR3 spans 13 amino acids. V lost 3 bases, J lost 4 bases, and 10 bases lay in between. The germline V gene has CDR1 GTSNPN and CDR2 SVGIG (reference sequence). The chain's CDR3 is CAWSGNSYNEQFF. In DNA form, the CDR3 reads TGTGCCTGGAGCGGGAATTCATACAATGAGCAGTTCTTC.

The chain carries TRBV15 and TRBJ2-7; D might be TRBD1 (5 bases). Germline V gene sequence: CDR1 LNHNV, CDR2 YYDKDF (reference sequence). The CDR3 totals 14 residues. Trimming removed 0 bases at V and 6 bases at J, with 12 bases between. The CDR3 region is CATSRDPPDSEQYF. DNA of the CDR3: TGTGCCACCAGCAGAGATCCCCCAGACAGCGAGCAGTACTTC.

The J gene is TRBJ2-2, the V gene TRBV28; D is ambiguous. The germline V gene has CDR1 MDHEN and CDR2 SYDVKM. The CDR3 is made up of 12 amino acids. Trimming cost V 6 bases and J 2 bases, with 4 bases left between them. The DNA of the CDR3 is TGTGCCAGCAGCCCTAACACCGGGGAGCTGTTTTTT. It specifies CASSPNTGELFF.

The chain combines TRBV4-1 with TRBJ2-2; D gene uncertain. V was trimmed by 0 bases and J by 2 bases, leaving 10 bases between them. Germline CDR1 is MGHRA and CDR2 is YSYEKL. This CDR3 region has 16 residues. The CDR3 DNA reads as TGCGCCAGCAGCCAAGATTTGCCAGGCAACACCGGGGAGCTGTTTTTT. Its protein is CASSQDLPGNTGELFF.

The genes are TRBV29-1 and TRBJ2-5, with 8 bases fitting TRBD2. The CDR3 runs 16 residues. The V gene end was trimmed by 5 bases and the J gene end by 0 bases; junction bases not matched to a gene: 11. Looked up from germline, CDR1 is SQVTM and CDR2 is ANQGSEA. CDR3 amino acids: CSVIGGGYRYQETQYF. The CDR3 DNA reads TGCAGCGTTATCGGGGGGGGATACAGGTACCAAGAGACCCAGTACTTC.

The chain carries TRBV28 and TRBJ1-1, with D maybe TRBD1 (5 bases). This CDR3 contains 14 residues. Trimming took off 4 bases at V and 3 bases at J, with 12 bases between the two ends. Germline V lookup: CDR1 MDHEN, CDR2 SYDVKM. The CDR3 DNA reads as TGTGCCAGCAGTTCAAGATTCAGGGACACTGAAGCTTTCTTT. Translating gives CASSSRFRDTEAFF.

The chain is built from TRBV5-6 and TRBJ1-2; a possible D gene is TRBD1 (5 bases). V was pared by 2 bases and J by 5 bases, with 19 bases between. Germline assignment: CDR1 SGHDT and CDR2 YYEEEE. The CDR3 extends over 16 amino acids. For the CDR3, the DNA is TGTGCCAGCAGCTTCGGCGCAGGGCTACAGCGATATGGCTACACCTTC. Translated: CASSFGAGLQRYGYTF.

V usage is TRBV27 and J usage is TRBJ2-1; D unclear. The CDR3 loop spans 15 amino acids. Germline CDR1 is MNHEY and CDR2 is SMNVEV (reference sequence). Trimming removed 3 bases from V and 0 bases from J, with 9 bases in between. In DNA form, the CDR3 reads TGTGCCAGCAGTTTGCGCCCAAGCTCCTACAATGAGCAGTTCTTC. Protein product: CASSLRPSSYNEQFF.

There are a few counts of this clone. The V call is TRBV4-1, the J call TRBJ1-1; 8 bases match TRBD1. The CDR3 consists of 14 residues. V lost 4 bases, J lost 12 bases, and 13 bases stayed unmatched. From germline, CDR1 is MGHRA and CDR2 YSYEKL. DNA for the CDR3: TGCGCCAGCAGCCCATCCACGGGACAGGTTGATCCTTTCTTT. Residues: CASSPSTGQVDPFF.

The chain uses TRBV27 and TRBJ2-1, with 13 bases lining up with TRBD2. The germline CDR1 and CDR2 sequences are MNHEY and SMNVEV (reference sequence). V shed 2 bases, J shed 2 bases, and the junction held 12 bases outside the gene matches. The CDR3 runs to 20 residues. CDR3 nucleotide sequence: TGTGCCAGCAGTTTACGGCAACGGACTAGCGGGAGTATCCCCTACAATGAGCAGTTCTTC. Its translation: CASSLRQRTSGSIPYNEQFF.

The chain recombines TRBV29-1 with TRBJ2-3; 10 nucleotides agree with TRBD2. Germline CDR1 and CDR2: SQVTM and ANQGSEA. V gave up 7 bases and J gave up 5 bases; unmatched junction bases: 18. This CDR3 region has 17 residues. CDR3: CSAVPYQRGGYQDTQYF. The CDR3 DNA follows: TGCAGCGCCGTACCCTATCAGCGGGGGGGATATCAAGATACGCAGTATTTT.

The count of this clone is one. The chain recombines TRBV27 with TRBJ2-7, with 7 bases identical to TRBD1. V gave up 8 bases and J gave up 0 bases; unmatched junction bases: 1. There are 12 residues in the CDR3. Germline CDR1 MNHEY, CDR2 SMNVEV (reference sequence). The CDR3 loop reads CASAGGSYEQYF. DNA for the CDR3: TGTGCCAGCGCAGGGGGCTCCTACGAGCAGTACTTC.

CDR3: CASSGARDTEAFF. The CDR3 DNA reads TGTGCCAGCTCAGGCGCCCGGGACACTGAAGCTTTCTTT. V gene TRBV18 combines with J gene TRBJ1-1; D uncertain. Germline CDR1 reads KGHSH; CDR2 reads LQKENI. Trimming pared 5 bases from V and 3 bases from J, leaving 10 bases between. CDR3 length: 13 residues.

The chain recombines TRBV5-3 with TRBJ1-5; D is possibly TRBD1 (5 bases). TRBV5-3 is treated as an ORF (open reading frame) with a function not yet certain. The CDR3 has 16 amino acids. V was cut by 6 bases and J by 0 bases, with 16 bases left in between. In nucleotides, the CDR3 is TGTGCCAGAATGTTCAGGGTAGGGTATAGCAATCAGCCCCAGCATTTT. Translating it yields CARMFRVGYSNQPQHF.

V is TRBV2 and J is TRBJ2-1, with 10 positions matching TRBD2. This CDR3 is built from 15 residues. CDR1 and CDR2 from the germline V gene are SNHLY and FYNNEI. The J segment lost 8 bases and the V segment lost 4 bases, leaving 8 bases of the junction unmatched. CDR3 sequence (DNA): TGTGCCAGCAGTGCTCTAGCGGGAGTAATTGATGAGCAGTTCTTC. This gives the protein CASSALAGVIDEQFF.

The genes are TRBV9 and TRBJ2-1, with a possible D match to TRBD1 (5 bases). Trimming stripped 4 bases from V and 9 bases from J, with 17 bases between. CDR1 SGDLS and CDR2 YYNGEE come from the germline V gene. The CDR3 is 14 amino acids. CDR3 amino acids: CASSLTASDGEQFF. Written as DNA, the CDR3 is TGTGCCAGCAGCTTGACAGCGTCGGACGGTGAGCAGTTCTTC. The complete variable domain, with remaining parts taken from reference TRBV9 and TRBJ2-1, reads DSGVTQTPKHLITATGQRVTLRCSPRSGDLSVYWYQQSLDQGLQFLIQYYNGEERAKGNILERFSAQQFPDLHSELNLSSLELGDSALYFCASSLTASDGEQFFGPGTRLTVL.

In DNA, the CDR3 is TGCGCCAGCAGCCAATTTACAGGGACCAACACCGGGGAGCTGTTTTTT. It is translated as CASSQFTGTNTGELFF. This chain uses TRBV5-1 with TRBJ2-2, with a weak D call TRBD1 (6 bases). This CDR3 spans 16 amino acids. Germline loops: CDR1 SGHRS, CDR2 YFSETQ. Trimming shortened V by 4 bases and J by 2 bases, and 15 bases separated the two germline ends.